This T cell receptor (beta chain) emerged from a study of post-analysis software for immune sequencing data. Overall study: Disease trajectories encompassed relapsing-remitting, secondary progressive and progressive-relapsing multiple sclerosis.

As regards this clonotype: Its cognate antigen is unknown.

Unique molecular identifiers featured in each of the TCR beta cDNA libraries. MiXCR was run by TCRdb on the PCR reads, yielding one entry per CDR3 protein. Here the sample spans around 710,000 distinct CDR3 sequences, 46% being singletons. CDR3 length equals 13 residues. Trimming took 3 bases from V and 4 from J, leaving 8 bases between them. CDR1 and CDR2 (germline): SNHLY, FYNNEI. Overall study findings and caveats: Compared against controls, patients with multiple sclerosis displayed significantly lower normalized Chao1 diversity. Strong co-clustering by F measure was seen for same-batch samples. Controls showed lower frequencies than patients for several TRBV segments, and TRBV5-6, TRBV5-1 and TRBV20-1 were among these.

Source material: blood. This clonotype was obtained from a girl under 18 with multiple sclerosis. This chain joins TRBV2 and TRBJ2-3; unclear D gene. The CDR3 coding sequence is TGTGCCAGCAGTGAGAAGGGTTCAGATACGCAGTATTTT. As protein: CASSEKGSDTQYF.